This T cell receptor beta chain was captured by sequencing in a study of post-analysis software for immune sequencing data. Study-wide points: Five TRBV segments, including TRBV5-6, TRBV5-1 and TRBV20-1, were more frequent in patients than controls. Patients with multiple sclerosis recorded significantly lower normalized Chao1 diversity than controls, the study found. When the samples were clustered directly with F measure, those that had been prepared in the same batch showed strong co-clustering.

Germline V gives CDR1 SGHTA, CDR2 FQGNSA. CDR3 size: 15 residues. Trimming pared 7 bases from V and 6 bases from J, leaving 21 bases between. Unique-molecular-identifier-tagged TCR beta cDNA libraries were used. The yield from roughly 1 to 10 million T cells was some 500,000 cDNA molecules in total. MiXCR was run by TCRdb on the PCR reads, yielding one entry per CDR3 protein. The profile shows some 450,000 distinct CDR3 sequences, approximately 45% of them singletons. To note about this clonotype: Its specificity is unknown.

This sequence was found in a girl between 10 and 17 years old with multiple sclerosis. Sequencing was carried out using blood. The rearrangement links TRBV7-2 to TRBJ1-2; TRBD1 might be the D (6 bases). CDR3 sequence reads: CASTLKQGTVNGYTF. CDR3 nucleotide sequence: TGTGCCAGCACATTAAAACAGGGTACAGTCAATGGCTACACCTTC.